The clone carrying this T cell receptor (beta chain) showed up many times. V lost 4 bases, J lost 9 bases, and 17 bases lay in between. Looked up from germline, CDR1 is SGHRS and CDR2 is YFSETQ. The CDR3 length is 15 residues. A process of 5'RACE template switching, which added a universal primer site and UMIs, was used to make TCR cDNA. TCRdb redid the calling of the 5' RACE reads with MiXCR, one entry per CDR3 protein. Of 46,000 or so distinct CDR3 sequences in the sample, around 6.5% were seen once. The sample originates from a study of T cells after yellow fever vaccination. Study-wide results and caveats: Almost every vaccine-responding clonotype was undetectable in sorted memory subsets on day 0. Clonotypes found in both CD4 and CD8 compartments made up a small share.

The specimen was PBMCs, either bulk or a sorted T-cell subset (CD4+, CD8+, memory, or dextramer-sorted; not recorded which), collected 45 days after the yellow fever booster vaccination. The rearrangement links TRBV5-1 to TRBJ1-6, with a weak D call TRBD1 (6 bases). This clonotype was sampled from a man aged 25 to 40 who received the YFV17D yellow fever vaccine. CDR3 loop: CASSLRQETGSPLHF. For the CDR3, the DNA is TGCGCCAGCAGCCTCCGACAGGAAACGGGTTCACCCCTCCACTTT. Full variable domain (rest looked up from reference TRBV5-1 and TRBJ1-6): KAGVTQTPRYLIKTRGQQVTLSCSPISGHRSVSWYQQTPGQGLQFLFEYFSETQRNKGNFPGRFSGRQFSNSRSEMNVSTLELGDSALYLCASSLRQETGSPLHFGNGTRLTVT.